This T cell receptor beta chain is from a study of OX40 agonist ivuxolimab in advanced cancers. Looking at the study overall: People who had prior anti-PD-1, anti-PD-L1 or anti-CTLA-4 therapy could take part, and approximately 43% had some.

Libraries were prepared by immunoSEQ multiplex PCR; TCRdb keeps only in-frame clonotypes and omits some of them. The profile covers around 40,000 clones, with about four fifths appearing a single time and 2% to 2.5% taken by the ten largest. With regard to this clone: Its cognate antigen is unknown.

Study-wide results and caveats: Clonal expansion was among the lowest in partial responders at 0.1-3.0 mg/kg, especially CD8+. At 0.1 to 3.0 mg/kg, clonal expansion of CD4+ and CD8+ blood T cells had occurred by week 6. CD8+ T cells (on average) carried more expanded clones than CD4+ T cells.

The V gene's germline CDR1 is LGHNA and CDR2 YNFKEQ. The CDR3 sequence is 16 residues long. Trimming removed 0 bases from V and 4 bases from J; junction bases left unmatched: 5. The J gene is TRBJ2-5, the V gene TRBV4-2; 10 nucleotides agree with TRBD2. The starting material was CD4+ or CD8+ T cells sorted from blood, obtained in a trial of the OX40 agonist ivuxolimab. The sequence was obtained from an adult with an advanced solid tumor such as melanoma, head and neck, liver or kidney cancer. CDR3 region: CASSQEAVAGGETQYF. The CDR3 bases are TGTGCCAGCAGCCAAGAGGCGGTAGCGGGAGGAGAGACCCAGTACTTC.